This record concerns one T cell receptor (beta chain) sequence. Its antigen is not known. 5'RACE primed from the constant segment yielded TCR alpha and TCR beta cDNA libraries bearing sample barcodes and UMIs. MiXCR was run by TCRdb on the 5' RACE reads, yielding one entry per CDR3 protein. The repertoire includes just under 150,000 distinct CDR3 sequences, 6% of them detected once, and roughly 1.9% sits in the top ten. The data originate from a study of T-cell memory formation after mild COVID-19. Study conclusions and caveats: Clones which contracted sat mainly in CM and EM if CD4+, and in EMRA if CD8+.

The CDR3 runs 15 residues. The V and J ends lost 2 bases and 4 bases respectively, with 9 bases between them. Germline CDR1 MNHEY, CDR2 SVGAGI. What was sequenced was PBMCs or a T cell subset sorted from them (not recorded which). This sequence originates from an adult woman who had mild COVID-19 (a few samples of this study predate the infection). Cell type and time point are not known. This chain joins TRBV6-5 and TRBJ2-6, with D possibly being TRBD1 (6 bases). This CDR3 is CASSYGGTGANVLTF. The CDR3, as DNA: TGTGCCAGCAGTTACGGGGGCACCGGGGCCAACGTCCTGACTTTC.